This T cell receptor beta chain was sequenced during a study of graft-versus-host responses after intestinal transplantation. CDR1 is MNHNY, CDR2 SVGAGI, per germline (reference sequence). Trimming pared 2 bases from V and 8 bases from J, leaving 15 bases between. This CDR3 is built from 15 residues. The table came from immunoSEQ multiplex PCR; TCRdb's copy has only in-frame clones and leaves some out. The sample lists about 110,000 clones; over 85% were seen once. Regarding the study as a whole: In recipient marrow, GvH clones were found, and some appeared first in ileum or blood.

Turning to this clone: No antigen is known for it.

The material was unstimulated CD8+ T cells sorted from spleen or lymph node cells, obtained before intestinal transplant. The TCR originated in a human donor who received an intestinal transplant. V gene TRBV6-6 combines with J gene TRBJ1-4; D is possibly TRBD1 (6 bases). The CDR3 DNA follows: TGTGCCAGCAGTTACCAACAGGGCCATAGGGAAAAACTGTTTTTT. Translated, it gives CASSYQQGHREKLFF.